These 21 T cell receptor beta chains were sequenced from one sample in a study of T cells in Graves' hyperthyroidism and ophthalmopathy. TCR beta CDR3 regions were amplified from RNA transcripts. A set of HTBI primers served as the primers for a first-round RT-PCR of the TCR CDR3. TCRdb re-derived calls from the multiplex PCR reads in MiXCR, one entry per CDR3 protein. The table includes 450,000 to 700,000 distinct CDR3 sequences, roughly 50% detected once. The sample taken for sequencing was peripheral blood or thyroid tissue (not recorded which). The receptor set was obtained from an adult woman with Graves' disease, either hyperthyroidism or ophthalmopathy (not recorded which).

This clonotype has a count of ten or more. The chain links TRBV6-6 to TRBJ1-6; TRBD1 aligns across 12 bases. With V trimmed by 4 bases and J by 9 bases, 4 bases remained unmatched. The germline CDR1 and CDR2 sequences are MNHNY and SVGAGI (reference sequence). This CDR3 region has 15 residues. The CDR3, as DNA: TGTGCCAGCAGTTCGGGGACAGGGGGCGGTTCACCCCTCCACTTT. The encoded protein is CASSSGTGGGSPLHF.

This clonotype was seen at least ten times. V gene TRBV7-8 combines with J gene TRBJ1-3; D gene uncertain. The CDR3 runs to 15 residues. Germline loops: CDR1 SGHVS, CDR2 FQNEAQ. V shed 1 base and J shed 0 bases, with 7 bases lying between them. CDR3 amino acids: CASSLGRLSGNTIYF. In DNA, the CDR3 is TGTGCCAGCAGCTTAGGACGGCTCTCTGGAAACACCATATATTTT.

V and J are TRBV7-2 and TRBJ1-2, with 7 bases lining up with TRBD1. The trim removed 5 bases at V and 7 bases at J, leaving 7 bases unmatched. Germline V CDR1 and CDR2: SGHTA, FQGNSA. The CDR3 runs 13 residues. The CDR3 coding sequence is TGTGCCAGCAGCCGACAGGGCATGAGTGGCTACACCTTC. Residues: CASSRQGMSGYTF.

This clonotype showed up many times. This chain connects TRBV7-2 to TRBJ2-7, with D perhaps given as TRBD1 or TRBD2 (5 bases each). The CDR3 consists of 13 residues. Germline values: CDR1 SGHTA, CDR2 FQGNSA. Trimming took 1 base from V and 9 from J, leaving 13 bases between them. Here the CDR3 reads CASSLEVVGTQYF. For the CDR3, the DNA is TGTGCCAGCAGCTTAGAGGTTGTTGGGACGCAGTACTTC. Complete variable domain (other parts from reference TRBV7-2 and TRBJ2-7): GAGVSQSPSNKVTEKGKDVELRCDPISGHTALYWYRQSLGQGLEFLIYFQGNSAPDKSGLPSDRFSAERTGGSVSTLTIQRTQQEDSAVYLCASSLEVVGTQYFGPGTRLTVT.

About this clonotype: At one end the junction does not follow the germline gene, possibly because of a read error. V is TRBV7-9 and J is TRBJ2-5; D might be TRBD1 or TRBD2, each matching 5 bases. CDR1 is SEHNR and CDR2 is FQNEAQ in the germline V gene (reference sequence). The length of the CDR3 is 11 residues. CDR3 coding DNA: TGTGCCAGCAGTCTTCCGGGACCGACAAACTTC. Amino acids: CASSLPGPTNF.

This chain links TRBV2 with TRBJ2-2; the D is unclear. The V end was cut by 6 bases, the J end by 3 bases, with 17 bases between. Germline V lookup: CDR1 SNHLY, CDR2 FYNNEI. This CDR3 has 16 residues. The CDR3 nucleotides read TGTGCCAGCAGCCAAAGCCTTTCAGTCGACACCGGGGAGCTGTTTTTT. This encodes CASSQSLSVDTGELFF. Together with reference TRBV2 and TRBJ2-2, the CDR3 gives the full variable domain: EPEVTQTPSHQVTQMGQEVILRCVPISNHLYFYWYRQILGQKVEFLVSFYNNEISEKSEIFDDQFSVERPDGSNFTLKIRSTKLEDSAMYFCASSQSLSVDTGELFFGEGSRLTVL.

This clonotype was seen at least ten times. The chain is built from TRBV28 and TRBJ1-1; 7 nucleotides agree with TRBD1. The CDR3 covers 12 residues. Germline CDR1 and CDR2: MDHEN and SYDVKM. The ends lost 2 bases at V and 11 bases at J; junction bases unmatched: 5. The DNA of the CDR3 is TGTGCCAGCAGTTTAGGGACAGAGGGGGCTTTCTTT. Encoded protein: CASSLGTEGAFF.

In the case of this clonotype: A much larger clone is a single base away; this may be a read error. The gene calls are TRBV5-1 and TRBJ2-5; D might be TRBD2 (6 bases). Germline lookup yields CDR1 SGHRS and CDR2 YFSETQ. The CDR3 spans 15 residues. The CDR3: CASKHQPGDQETHYF. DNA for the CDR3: TGCGCCAGCAAACATCAACCGGGGGATCAAGAGACCCATTACTTC.

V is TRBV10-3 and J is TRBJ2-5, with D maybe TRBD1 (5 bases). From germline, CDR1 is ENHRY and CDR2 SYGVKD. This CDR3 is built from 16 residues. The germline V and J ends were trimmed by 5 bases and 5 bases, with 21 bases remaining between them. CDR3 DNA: TGTGCCATCAGTTTCACAGCGAAGGGGATGATGGAGACCCAGTACTTC. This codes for CAISFTAKGMMETQYF.

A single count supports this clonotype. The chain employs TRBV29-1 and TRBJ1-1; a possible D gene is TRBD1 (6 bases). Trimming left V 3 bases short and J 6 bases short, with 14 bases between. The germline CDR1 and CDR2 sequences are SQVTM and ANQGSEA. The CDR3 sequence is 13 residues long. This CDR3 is CSVEIDRWSEAFF. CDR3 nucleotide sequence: TGCAGCGTTGAGATTGACAGGTGGTCTGAAGCTTTCTTT.

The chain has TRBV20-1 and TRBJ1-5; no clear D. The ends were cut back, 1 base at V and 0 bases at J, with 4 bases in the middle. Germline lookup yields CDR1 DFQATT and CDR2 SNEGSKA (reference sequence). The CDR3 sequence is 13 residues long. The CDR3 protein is CSARVDSNQPQHF. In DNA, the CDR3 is TGCAGTGCTAGAGTAGATAGCAATCAGCCCCAGCATTTT.

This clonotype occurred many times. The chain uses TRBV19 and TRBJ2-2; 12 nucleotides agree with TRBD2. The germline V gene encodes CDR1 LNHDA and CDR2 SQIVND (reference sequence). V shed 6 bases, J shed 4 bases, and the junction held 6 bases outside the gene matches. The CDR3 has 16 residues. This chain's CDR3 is CASRYLAGGGTGELFF. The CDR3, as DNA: TGTGCCAGTAGATATCTAGCGGGAGGGGGCACCGGGGAGCTGTTTTTT.

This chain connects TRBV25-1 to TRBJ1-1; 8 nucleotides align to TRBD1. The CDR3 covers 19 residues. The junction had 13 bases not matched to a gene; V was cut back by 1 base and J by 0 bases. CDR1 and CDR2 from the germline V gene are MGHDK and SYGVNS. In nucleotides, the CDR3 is TGTGCCAGCAGTGAATGGGCCCCCGACAGGGGAAAGTTGAACACTGAAGCTTTCTTT. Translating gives CASSEWAPDRGKLNTEAFF. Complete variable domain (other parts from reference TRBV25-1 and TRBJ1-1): EADIYQTPRYLVIGTGKKITLECSQTMGHDKMYWYQQDPGMELHLIHYSYGVNSTEKGDLSSESTVSRIRTEHFPLTLESARPSHTSQYLCASSEWAPDRGKLNTEAFFGQGTRLTVV.

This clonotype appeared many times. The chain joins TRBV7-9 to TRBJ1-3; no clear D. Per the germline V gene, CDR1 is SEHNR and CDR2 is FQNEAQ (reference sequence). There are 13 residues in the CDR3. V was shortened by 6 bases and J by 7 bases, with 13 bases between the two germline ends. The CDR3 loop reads CASSPNLKNTIYF. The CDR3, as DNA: TGTGCCAGCAGTCCCAATTTGAAGAACACCATATATTTT.

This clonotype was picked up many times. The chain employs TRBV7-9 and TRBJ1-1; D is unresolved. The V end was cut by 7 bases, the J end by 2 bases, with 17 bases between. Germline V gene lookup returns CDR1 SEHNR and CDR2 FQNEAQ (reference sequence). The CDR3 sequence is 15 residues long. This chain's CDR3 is CASISEGGFNTEAFF. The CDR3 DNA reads TGTGCCAGCATTTCTGAGGGAGGGTTCAACACTGAAGCTTTCTTT. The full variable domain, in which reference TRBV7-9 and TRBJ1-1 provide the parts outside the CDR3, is DTGVSQNPRHKITKRGQNVTFRCDPISEHNRLYWYRQTLGQGPEFLTYFQNEAQLEKSRLLSDRFSAERPKGSFSTLEIQRTEQGDSAMYLCASISEGGFNTEAFFGQGTRLTVV.

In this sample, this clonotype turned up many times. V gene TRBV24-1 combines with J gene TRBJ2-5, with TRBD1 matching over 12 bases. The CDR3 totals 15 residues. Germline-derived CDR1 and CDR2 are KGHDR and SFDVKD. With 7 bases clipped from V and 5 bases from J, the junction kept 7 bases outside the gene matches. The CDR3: CATSPGTGGRETQYF. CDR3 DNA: TGTGCCACCAGCCCCGGGACAGGGGGCAGGGAGACCCAGTACTTC.

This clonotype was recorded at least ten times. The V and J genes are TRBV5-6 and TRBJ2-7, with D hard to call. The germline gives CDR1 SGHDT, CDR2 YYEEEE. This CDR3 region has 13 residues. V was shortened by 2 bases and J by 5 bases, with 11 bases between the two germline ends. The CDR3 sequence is CASSFWAGDEQYF. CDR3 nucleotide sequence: TGTGCCAGCAGCTTTTGGGCTGGAGACGAGCAGTACTTC.

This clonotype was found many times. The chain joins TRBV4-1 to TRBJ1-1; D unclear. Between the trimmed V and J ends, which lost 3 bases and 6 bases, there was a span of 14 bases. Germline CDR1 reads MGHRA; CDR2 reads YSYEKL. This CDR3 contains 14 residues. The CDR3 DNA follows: TGCGCCAGCAGCCACAAGGAACAGCGCCCTGAAGCTTTCTTT. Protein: CASSHKEQRPEAFF.

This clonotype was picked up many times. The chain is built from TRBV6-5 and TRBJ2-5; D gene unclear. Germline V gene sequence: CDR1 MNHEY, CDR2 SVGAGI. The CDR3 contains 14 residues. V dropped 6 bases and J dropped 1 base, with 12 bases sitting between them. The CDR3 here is CASSPLRAQETQYF. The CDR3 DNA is TGTGCCAGCAGCCCCCTCCGGGCCCAAGAGACCCAGTACTTC.

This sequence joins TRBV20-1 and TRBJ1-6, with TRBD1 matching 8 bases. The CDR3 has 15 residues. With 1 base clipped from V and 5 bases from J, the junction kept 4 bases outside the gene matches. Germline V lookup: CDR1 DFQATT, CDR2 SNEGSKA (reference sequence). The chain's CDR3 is CSARVQGADNSPLHF. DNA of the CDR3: TGCAGTGCTAGAGTGCAGGGGGCCGATAATTCACCCCTCCACTTT.

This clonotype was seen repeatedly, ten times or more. The CDR3 sequence: CASRHYRGRNYGYTF. CDR3 DNA sequence: TGTGCCAGCAGACATTACAGGGGGCGTAACTATGGCTACACCTTC. This rearrangement joins TRBV7-4 to TRBJ1-2, with TRBD1 matching 9 bases. Germline trimming cut 6 bases from V and 1 base from J; bases unmatched to any gene: 6. The CDR3 consists of 15 residues. Germline assignment: CDR1 SGHVT and CDR2 SQSDAQ. Together with reference TRBV7-4 and TRBJ1-2, the CDR3 gives the full variable domain: GAGVSQSPRYKVAKRGRDVALRCDSISGHVTLYWYRQTLGQGSEVLTYSQSDAQRDKSGRPSGRFSAERPERSVSTLKIQRTEQGDSAVYLCASRHYRGRNYGYTFGSGTRLTVV.